This T cell receptor beta chain appears in the sequencing data of a study of blood T cell repertoires in COVID-19 (dated by TCRdb to the early 2020s). Regarding the research as a whole: The collaborator samples originated in the United States, Italy and Spain and spanned the acute and convalescent phases of COVID-19. Deeply sampled blood TCRbeta repertoires from subjects exposed to, actively infected with, or recovered from COVID-19 were included in the dataset. The sample metadata nearly always contained a de-identified subject ID, COVID-19 status, age in years and sex. The samples were drawn from the first 160 participants of the ongoing ImmuneRACE study and from over a thousand subjects provided by 6 global collaborators. The repertoires were released in a freely available public database meant as a resource for research on the immune response to SARS-CoV-2. The material from the prospective study consisted of cDNA or gDNA derived from T cells, B-cell-depleted T cells, or PBMCs. Where available, HLA class I and class II types were taken from metadata supplied by the sample provider and were not determined by assay-based typing. The research as a whole found: The quantity of clinical and demographic metadata differed by source and by participant and was supplied without curation.

TCRbeta CDR3 regions were amplified from genomic DNA using the immunoSEQ Assay, a bias-controlled multiplex PCR. The published analysis was carried out like this. Within the assay, amplification of reference gene primers was used to estimate how many nucleated cells each sample contained. To quantify the absolute abundance of each unique TCRbeta CDR3 rearrangement, sequence reads were collapsed and filtered. Productive Simpson clonality was computed per sample as the square root of Simpson's diversity index over productive rearrangements. TCRdb mirrors the immuneACCESS table, restricted to in-frame sequences. Some clones are absent from its copies; in checked studies, under half trace to an unresolved V gene, and the reason for the others is unknown. V, J and clone size are taken as reported in that table, and D and trimming were inferred from the DNA itself. This sample gives more than 90,000 clones in total; 85% of them show up just once. The ten biggest clones cover about 1.8% of the sample.

About this clone itself: The clone's antigen remains unknown. Base-call qualities are not available, and no considerably larger clone is one nucleotide away.

Whole blood was collected in K2EDTA tubes by collaborating institutions according to the institutions' own protocols. For TCRbeta analysis, collaborator samples were shipped as frozen whole blood, as isolated PBMCs, or as DNA extracted from either sample type. The CDR3, from cysteine to phenylalanine, totals 16 residues. Only the CDR3 part of the read is kept: 48 bases, read in frame from the first base. After removal of 4 bases from V and 1 base from J, the junction retains 10 bases not matched to a gene. CDR1 and CDR2 are read off the germline V gene as SGHRS and YFSETQ. The rearranged segments are TRBV5-1 and TRBJ2-5; 7 bases in between match TRBD1. The sequenced sample consisted of peripheral blood. This sequence was found in a woman aged 70-85 years with active or convalescent COVID-19. At the DNA level, the sequence is TGCGCCAGCAGCCTTATCCCGGGACAGTTCCAAGAGACCCAGTACTTC. The encoded protein is CASSLIPGQFQETQYF.